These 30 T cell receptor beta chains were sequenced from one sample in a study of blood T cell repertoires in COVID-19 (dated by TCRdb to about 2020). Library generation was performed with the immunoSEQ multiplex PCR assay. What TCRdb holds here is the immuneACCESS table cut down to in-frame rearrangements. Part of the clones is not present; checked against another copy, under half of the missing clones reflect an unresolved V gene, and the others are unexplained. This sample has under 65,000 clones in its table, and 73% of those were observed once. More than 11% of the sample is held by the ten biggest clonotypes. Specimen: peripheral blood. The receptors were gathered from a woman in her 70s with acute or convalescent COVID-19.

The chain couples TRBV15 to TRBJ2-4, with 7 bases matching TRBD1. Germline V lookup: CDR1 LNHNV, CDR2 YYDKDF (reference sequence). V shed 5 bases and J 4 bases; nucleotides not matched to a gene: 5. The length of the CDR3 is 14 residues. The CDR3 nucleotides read TGTGCCACCAGCGGAAGACAGGGAAAAAACATTCAGTACTTC. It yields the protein CATSGRQGKNIQYF. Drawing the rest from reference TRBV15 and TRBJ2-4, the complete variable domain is DAMVIQNPRYQVTQFGKPVTLSCSQTLNHNVMYWYQQKSSQAPKLLFHYYDKDFNNEADTPDNFQSRRPNTSFCFLDIRSPGLGDTAMYLCATSGRQGKNIQYFGAGTRLSVL.

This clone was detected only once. The CDR3 bases are TGCGCCAGCAGCTTGGGCATGGGACTAAGGGAGACCCAGTACTTC. It specifies CASSLGMGLRETQYF. The chain has TRBV5-1 and TRBJ2-5, with 7 bases matching TRBD2. Looked up from germline, CDR1 is SGHRS and CDR2 is YFSETQ. The length of the CDR3 is 15 residues. J lost 5 bases, V lost 0 bases, and 7 bases had no gene match. Drawing the rest from reference TRBV5-1 and TRBJ2-5, the complete variable domain is KAGVTQTPRYLIKTRGQQVTLSCSPISGHRSVSWYQQTPGQGLQFLFEYFSETQRNKGNFPGRFSGRQFSNSRSEMNVSTLELGDSALYLCASSLGMGLRETQYFGPGTRLLVL.

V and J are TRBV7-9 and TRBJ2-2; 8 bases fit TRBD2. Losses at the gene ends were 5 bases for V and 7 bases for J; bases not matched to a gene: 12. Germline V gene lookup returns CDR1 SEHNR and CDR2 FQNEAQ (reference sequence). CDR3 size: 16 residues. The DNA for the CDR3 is TGTGCCAGCAGCCAGGGGAGCGGGGGTCATAACGGGGAGCTGTTTTTT. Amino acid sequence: CASSQGSGGHNGELFF. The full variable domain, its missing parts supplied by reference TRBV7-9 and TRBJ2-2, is DTGVSQNPRHKITKRGQNVTFRCDPISEHNRLYWYRQTLGQGPEFLTYFQNEAQLEKSRLLSDRFSAERPKGSFSTLEIQRTEQGDSAMYLCASSQGSGGHNGELFFGEGSRLTVL.

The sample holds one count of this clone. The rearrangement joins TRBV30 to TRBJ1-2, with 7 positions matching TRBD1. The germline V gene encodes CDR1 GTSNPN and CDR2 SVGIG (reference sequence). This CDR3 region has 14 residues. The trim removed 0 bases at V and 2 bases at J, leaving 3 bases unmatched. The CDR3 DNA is TGTGCCTGGAGTGTAACGACAGGGAACTATGGCTACACCTTC. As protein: CAWSVTTGNYGYTF.

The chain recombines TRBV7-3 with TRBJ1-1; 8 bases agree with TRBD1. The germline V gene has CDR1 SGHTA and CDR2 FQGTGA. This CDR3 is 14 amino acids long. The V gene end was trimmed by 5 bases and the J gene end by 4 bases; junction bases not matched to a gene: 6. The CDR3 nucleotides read TGTGCCAGCAGCATAAACAGGGGGGTCACTGAAGCTTTCTTT. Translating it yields CASSINRGVTEAFF.

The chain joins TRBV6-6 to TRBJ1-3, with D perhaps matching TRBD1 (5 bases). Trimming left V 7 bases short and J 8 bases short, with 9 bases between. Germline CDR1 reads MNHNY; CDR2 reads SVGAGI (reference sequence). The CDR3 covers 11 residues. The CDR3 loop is CASTLGDTIYF. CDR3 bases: TGTGCCAGCACCCTAGGGGACACCATATATTTT.

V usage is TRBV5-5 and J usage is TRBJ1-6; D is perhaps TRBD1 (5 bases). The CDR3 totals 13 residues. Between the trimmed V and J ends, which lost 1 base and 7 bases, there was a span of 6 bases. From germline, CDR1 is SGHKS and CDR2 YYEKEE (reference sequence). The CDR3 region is CASSLPGNSPLHF. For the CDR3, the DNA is TGTGCCAGCAGCTTGCCAGGGAATTCACCCCTCCACTTT.

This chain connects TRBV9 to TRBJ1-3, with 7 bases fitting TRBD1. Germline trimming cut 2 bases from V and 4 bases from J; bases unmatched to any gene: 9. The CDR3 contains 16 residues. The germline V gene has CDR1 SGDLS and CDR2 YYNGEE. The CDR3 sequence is CASSVLQGSGGNTIYF. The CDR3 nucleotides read TGTGCCAGCAGCGTTTTACAGGGGAGTGGGGGAAACACCATATATTTT.

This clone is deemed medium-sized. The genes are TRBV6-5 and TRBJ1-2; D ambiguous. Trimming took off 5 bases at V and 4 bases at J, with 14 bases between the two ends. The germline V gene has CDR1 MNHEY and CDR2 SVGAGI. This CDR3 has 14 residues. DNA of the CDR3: TGTGCCAGCAGTCACGGTCGGGGTACCTATGGCTACACCTTC. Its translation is CASSHGRGTYGYTF.

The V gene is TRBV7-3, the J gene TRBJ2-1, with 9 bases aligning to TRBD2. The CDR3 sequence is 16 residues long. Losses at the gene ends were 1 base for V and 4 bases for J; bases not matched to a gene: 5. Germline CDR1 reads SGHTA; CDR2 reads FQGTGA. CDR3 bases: TGTGCCAGCAGCTTAATAGTGAGCGGGGGGTACAATGAGCAGTTCTTC. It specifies CASSLIVSGGYNEQFF.

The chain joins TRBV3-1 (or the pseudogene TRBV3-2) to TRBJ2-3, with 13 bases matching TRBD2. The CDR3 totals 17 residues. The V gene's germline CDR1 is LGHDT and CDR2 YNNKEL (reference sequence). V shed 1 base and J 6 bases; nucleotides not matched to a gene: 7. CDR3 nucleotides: TGTGCCAGCAGCCAAGGGCGGACTAGCGGGGGTGCGGATACGCAGTATTTT. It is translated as CASSQGRTSGGADTQYF.

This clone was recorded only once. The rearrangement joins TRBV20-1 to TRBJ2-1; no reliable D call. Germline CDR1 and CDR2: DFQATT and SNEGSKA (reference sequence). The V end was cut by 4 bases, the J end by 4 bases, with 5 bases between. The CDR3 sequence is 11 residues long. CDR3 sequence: CSANSYNEQFF. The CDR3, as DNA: TGCAGTGCTAACTCTTACAATGAGCAGTTCTTC.

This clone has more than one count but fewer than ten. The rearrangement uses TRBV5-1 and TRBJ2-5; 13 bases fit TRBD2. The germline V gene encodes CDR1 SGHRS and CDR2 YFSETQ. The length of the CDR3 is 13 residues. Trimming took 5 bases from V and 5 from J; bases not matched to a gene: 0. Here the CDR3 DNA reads TGCGCCAGCAGGACTAGCGGGGGGGAGACCCAGTACTTC. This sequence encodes CASRTSGGETQYF.

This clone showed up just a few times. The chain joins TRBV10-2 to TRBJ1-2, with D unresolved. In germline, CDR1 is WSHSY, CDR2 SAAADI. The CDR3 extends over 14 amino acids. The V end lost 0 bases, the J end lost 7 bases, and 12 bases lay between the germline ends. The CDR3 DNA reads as TGCGCCAGCAGTGAGTCGAGGCAATCCCTTGGCTACACCTTC. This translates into CASSESRQSLGYTF.

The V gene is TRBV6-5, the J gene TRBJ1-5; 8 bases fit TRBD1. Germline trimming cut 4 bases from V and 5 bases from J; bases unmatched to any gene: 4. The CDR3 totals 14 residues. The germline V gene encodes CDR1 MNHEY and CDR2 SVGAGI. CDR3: CASSSGQGHQPQHF. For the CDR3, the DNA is TGTGCCAGCAGTTCCGGACAGGGCCATCAGCCCCAGCATTTT.

The CDR3 region has the DNA TGTGCCAGCAGCCCCCTCTCCGGGACAGGGCGTGAAAAACTGTTTTTT. Translating it yields CASSPLSGTGREKLFF. This chain joins TRBV3-1 (or the pseudogene TRBV3-2) and TRBJ1-4, with 9 bases lining up with TRBD1. Trimming took 4 bases from V and 7 from J; bases not matched to a gene: 10. Per the germline V gene, CDR1 is LGHDT and CDR2 is YNNKEL (reference sequence). The CDR3 has 16 amino acids.

CDR3 DNA sequence: TGTGCCAGCAGTCCACTAGGAGGTTTGGTCCCTTCCGGCGCTTTCTTT. Its protein is CASSPLGGLVPSGAFF. The V and J genes are TRBV27 and TRBJ1-1; D unclear. The CDR3 is made up of 16 amino acids. Germline assignment: CDR1 MNHEY and CDR2 SMNVEV (reference sequence). The germline V and J ends were trimmed by 5 bases and 11 bases, with 27 bases remaining between them.

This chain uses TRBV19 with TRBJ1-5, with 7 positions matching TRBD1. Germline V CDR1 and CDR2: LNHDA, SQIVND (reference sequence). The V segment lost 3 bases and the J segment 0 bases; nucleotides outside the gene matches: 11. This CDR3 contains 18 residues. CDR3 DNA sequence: TGTGCCAGTAGTATGAGCGGGCAGGGGGGCTATAGCAATCAGCCCCAGCATTTT. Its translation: CASSMSGQGGYSNQPQHF. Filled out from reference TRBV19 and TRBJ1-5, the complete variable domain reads DGGITQSPKYLFRKEGQNVTLSCEQNLNHDAMYWYRQDPGQGLRLIYYSQIVNDFQKGDIAEGYSVSREKKESFPLTVTSAQKNPTAFYLCASSMSGQGGYSNQPQHFGDGTRLSIL.

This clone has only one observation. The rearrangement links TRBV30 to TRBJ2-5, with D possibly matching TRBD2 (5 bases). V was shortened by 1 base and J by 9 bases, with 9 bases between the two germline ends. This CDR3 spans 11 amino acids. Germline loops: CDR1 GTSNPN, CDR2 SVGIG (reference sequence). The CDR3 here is CAWSAAGAQYF. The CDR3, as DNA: TGTGCCTGGAGTGCGGCCGGGGCCCAGTACTTC.

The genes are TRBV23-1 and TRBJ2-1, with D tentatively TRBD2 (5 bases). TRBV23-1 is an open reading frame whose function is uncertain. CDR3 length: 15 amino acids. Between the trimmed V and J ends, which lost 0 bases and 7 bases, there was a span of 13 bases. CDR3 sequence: CASSQSSRRRNEQFF. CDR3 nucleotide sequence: TGCGCCAGCAGTCAATCGAGTCGAAGGAGGAATGAGCAGTTCTTC.

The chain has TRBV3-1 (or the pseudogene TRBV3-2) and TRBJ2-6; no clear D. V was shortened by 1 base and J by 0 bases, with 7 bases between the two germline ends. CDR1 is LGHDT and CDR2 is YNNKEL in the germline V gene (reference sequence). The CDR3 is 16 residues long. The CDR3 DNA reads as TGTGCCAGCAGCCAAGCCCATAGCTCTGGGGCCAACGTCCTGACTTTC. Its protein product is CASSQAHSSGANVLTF.

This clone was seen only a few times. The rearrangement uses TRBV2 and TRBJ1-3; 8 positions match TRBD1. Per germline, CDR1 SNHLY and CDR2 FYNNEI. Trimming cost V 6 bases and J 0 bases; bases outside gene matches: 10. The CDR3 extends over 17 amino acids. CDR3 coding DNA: TGTGCCAGCAGGGGGGGAACAGGGGGAAGCTCTGGAAACACCATATATTTT. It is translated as CASRGGTGGSSGNTIYF.

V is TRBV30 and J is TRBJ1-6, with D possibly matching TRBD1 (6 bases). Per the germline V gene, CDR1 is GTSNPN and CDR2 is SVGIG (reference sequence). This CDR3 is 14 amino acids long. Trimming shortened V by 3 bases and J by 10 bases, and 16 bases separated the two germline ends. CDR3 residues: CAWRSRGAWSPLHF. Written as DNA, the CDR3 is TGTGCCTGGAGATCCAGGGGTGCGTGGTCACCCCTCCACTTT.

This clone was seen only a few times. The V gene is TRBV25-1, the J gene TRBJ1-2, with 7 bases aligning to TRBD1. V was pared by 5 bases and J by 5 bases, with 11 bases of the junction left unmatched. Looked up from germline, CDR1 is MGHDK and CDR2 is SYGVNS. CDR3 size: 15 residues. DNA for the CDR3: TGTGCCAGCAGTCCCCATATAGGGGGCTTGTATGGCTACACCTTC. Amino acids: CASSPHIGGLYGYTF.

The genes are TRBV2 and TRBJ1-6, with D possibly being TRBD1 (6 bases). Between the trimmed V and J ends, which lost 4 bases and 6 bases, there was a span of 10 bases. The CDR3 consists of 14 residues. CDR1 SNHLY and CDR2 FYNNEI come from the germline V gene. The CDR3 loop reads CASSAEGGNSPLHF. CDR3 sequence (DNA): TGTGCCAGCAGTGCCGAAGGGGGTAATTCACCCCTCCACTTT.

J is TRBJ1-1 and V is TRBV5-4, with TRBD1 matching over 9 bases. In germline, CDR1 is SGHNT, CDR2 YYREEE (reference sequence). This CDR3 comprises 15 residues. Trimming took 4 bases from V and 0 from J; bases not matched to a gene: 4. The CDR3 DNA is TGTGCCAGCAGCCCCGGACAGGGGTTGAACACTGAAGCTTTCTTT. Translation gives CASSPGQGLNTEAFF.

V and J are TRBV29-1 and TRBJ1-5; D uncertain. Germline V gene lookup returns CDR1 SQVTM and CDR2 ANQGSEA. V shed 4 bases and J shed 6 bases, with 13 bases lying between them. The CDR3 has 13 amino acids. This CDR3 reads CSVGWSSGQPQHF. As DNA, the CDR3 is TGCAGCGTTGGATGGAGTAGCGGTCAGCCCCAGCATTTT.

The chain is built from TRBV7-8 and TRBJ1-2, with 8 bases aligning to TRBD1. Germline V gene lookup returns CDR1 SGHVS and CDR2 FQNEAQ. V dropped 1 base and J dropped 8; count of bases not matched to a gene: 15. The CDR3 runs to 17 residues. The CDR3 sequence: CASSLENSARTGLGYTF. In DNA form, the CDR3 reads TGTGCCAGCAGCTTAGAAAACTCGGCGAGGACAGGGTTAGGCTACACCTTC. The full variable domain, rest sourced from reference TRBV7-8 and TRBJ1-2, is GAGVSQSPRYKVAKRGQDVALRCDPISGHVSLFWYQQALGQGPEFLTYFQNEAQLDKSGLPSDRFFAERPEGSVSTLKIQRTQQEDSAVYLCASSLENSARTGLGYTFGSGTRLTVV.

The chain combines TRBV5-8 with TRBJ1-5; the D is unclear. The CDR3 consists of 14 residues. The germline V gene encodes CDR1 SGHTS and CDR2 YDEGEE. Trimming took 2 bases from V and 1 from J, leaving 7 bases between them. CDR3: CASSFPVSNQPQHF. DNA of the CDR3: TGTGCCAGCAGCTTCCCGGTAAGCAATCAGCCCCAGCATTTT. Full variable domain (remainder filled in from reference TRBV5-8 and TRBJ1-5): EAGVTQSPTHLIKTRGQQATLRCSPISGHTSVYWYQQALGLGLQFLLWYDEGEERNRGNFPPRFSGRQFPNYSSELNVNALELEDSALYLCASSFPVSNQPQHFGDGTRLSIL.

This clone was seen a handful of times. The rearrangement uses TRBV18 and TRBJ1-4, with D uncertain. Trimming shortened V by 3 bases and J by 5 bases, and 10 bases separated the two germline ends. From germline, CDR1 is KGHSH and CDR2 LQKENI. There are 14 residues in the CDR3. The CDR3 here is CASSPGGGNEKLFF. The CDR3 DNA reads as TGTGCCAGCTCACCGGGTGGAGGGAATGAAAAACTGTTTTTT. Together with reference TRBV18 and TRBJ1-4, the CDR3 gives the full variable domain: NAGVMQNPRHLVRRRGQEARLRCSPMKGHSHVYWYRQLPEEGLKFMVYLQKENIIDESGMPKERFSAEFPKEGPSILRIQQVVRGDSAAYFCASSPGGGNEKLFFGSGTQLSVL.